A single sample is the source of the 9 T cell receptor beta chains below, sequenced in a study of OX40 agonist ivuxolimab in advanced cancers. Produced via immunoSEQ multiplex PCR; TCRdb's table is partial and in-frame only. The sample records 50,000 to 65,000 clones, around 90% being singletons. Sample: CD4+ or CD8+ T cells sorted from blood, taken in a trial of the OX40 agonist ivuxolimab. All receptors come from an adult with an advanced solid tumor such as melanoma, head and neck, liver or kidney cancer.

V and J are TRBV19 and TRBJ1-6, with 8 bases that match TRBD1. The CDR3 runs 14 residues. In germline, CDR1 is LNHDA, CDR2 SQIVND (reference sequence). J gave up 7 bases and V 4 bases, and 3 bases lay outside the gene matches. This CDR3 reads CASSTGTGNSPLHF. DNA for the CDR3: TGTGCCAGTAGTACAGGGACAGGAAATTCACCCCTCCACTTT.

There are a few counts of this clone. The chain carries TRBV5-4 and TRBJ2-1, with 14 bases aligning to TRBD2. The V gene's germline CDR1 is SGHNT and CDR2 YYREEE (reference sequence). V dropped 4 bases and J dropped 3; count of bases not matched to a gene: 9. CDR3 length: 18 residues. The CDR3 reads CASSPSGTSGSFYNEQFF. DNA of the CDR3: TGTGCCAGCAGCCCGTCGGGGACTAGCGGGAGTTTCTACAATGAGCAGTTCTTC.

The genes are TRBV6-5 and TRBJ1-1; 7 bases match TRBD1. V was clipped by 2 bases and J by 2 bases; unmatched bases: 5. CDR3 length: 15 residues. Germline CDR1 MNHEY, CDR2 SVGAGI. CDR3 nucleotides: TGTGCCAGCAGTTACGGACAGGTATCCAACACTGAAGCTTTCTTT. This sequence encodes CASSYGQVSNTEAFF.

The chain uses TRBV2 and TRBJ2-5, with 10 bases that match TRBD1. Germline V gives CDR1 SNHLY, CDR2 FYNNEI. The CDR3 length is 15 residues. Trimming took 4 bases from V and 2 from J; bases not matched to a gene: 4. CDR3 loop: CASSGDRGGQETQYF. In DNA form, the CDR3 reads TGTGCCAGCAGTGGGGACAGGGGAGGACAAGAGACCCAGTACTTC. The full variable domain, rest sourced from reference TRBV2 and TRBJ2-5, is EPEVTQTPSHQVTQMGQEVILRCVPISNHLYFYWYRQILGQKVEFLVSFYNNEISEKSEIFDDQFSVERPDGSNFTLKIRSTKLEDSAMYFCASSGDRGGQETQYFGPGTRLLVL.

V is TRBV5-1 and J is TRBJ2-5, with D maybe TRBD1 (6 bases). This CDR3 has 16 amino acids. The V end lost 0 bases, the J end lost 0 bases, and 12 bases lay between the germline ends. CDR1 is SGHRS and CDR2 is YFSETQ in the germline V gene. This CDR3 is CASSLGSAGDQETQYF. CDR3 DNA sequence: TGCGCCAGCAGCTTGGGATCGGCAGGGGACCAAGAGACCCAGTACTTC.

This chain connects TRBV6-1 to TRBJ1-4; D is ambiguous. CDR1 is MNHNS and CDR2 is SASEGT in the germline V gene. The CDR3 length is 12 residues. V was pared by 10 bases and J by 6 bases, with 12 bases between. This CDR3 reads CATVGLHEKLFF. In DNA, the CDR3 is TGTGCCACCGTGGGCCTTCATGAAAAACTGTTTTTT.

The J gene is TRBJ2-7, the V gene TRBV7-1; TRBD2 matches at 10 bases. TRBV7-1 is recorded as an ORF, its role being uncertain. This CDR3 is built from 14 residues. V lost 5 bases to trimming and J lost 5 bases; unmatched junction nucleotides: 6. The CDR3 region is CASSLGTSVNEQYF. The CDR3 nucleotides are TGTGCCAGCAGCCTTGGGACTAGCGTCAACGAGCAGTACTTC.

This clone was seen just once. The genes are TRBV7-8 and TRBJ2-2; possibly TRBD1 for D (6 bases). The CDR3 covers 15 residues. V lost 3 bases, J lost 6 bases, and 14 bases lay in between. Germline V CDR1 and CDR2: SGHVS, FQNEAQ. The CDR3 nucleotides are TGTGCCAGCAGCTTCCAGGGGAAGGTTTCCGGGGAGCTGTTTTTT. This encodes CASSFQGKVSGELFF.

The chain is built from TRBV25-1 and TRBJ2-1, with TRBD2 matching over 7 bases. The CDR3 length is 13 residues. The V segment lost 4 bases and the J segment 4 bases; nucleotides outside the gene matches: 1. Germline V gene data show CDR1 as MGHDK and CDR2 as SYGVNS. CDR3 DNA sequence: TGTGCCAGCAGTGCAGCGGGGTACAATGAGCAGTTCTTC. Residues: CASSAAGYNEQFF.